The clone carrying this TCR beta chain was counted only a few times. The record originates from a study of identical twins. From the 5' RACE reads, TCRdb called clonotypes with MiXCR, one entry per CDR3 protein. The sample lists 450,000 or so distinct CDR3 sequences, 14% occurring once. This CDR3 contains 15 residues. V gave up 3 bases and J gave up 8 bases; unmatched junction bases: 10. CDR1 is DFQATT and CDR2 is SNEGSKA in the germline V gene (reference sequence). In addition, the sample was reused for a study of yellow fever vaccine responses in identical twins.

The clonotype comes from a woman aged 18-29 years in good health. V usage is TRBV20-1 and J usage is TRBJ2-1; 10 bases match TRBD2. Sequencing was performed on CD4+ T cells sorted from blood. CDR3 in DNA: TGCAGTGCTAGCCTGCCTAGCGGGAGTCTCTATGAGCAGTTCTTC. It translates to CSASLPSGSLYEQFF.